These 28 T cell receptor beta chains originate from one sample sequenced in a study of shared clonotypes between healthy human individuals. Assay used: immunoSEQ multiplex PCR; TCRdb lists only in-frame clones, some missing. Among some 2 million clones listed, 85% to 95% were seen once. Sequencing was carried out using naive CD4+ T cells sorted from blood. Subset meaning: CD45RA+ positively selected. The receptors were gathered from a man between 18 and 29 years old in good health.

The rearrangement uses TRBV9 and TRBJ1-3, with a weak D call TRBD1 (5 bases). The CDR3 has 17 residues. Trimming stripped 2 bases from V and 2 bases from J, with 17 bases between. The germline CDR1 and CDR2 sequences are SGDLS and YYNGEE. Here the CDR3 reads CASSVTGTKGTGNTIYF. CDR3 DNA sequence: TGTGCCAGCAGCGTCACGGGGACCAAAGGGACTGGAAACACCATATATTTT.

As for this clone: The sample carries other DNA sequences with the same CDR3. The chain uses TRBV5-1 and TRBJ2-7; D is ambiguous. Per the germline V gene, CDR1 is SGHRS and CDR2 is YFSETQ. The CDR3 length is 12 residues. V was cut by 3 bases and J by 3 bases, with 7 bases left in between. CDR3 in amino acids: CASSSTVYEQYF. As DNA, the CDR3 is TGCGCCAGCAGCTCCACAGTCTACGAGCAGTACTTC. Based on the CDR3 plus reference TRBV5-1 and TRBJ2-7, the full variable domain is KAGVTQTPRYLIKTRGQQVTLSCSPISGHRSVSWYQQTPGQGLQFLFEYFSETQRNKGNFPGRFSGRQFSNSRSEMNVSTLELGDSALYLCASSSTVYEQYFGPGTRLTVT.

This sequence joins TRBV5-5 and TRBJ2-7; D is possibly TRBD2 (6 bases). The CDR3 contains 14 residues. Trimming took off 0 bases at V and 3 bases at J, with 10 bases between the two ends. Germline CDR1 is SGHKS and CDR2 is YYEKEE (reference sequence). The CDR3 region is CASSLAARDYEQYF. The CDR3 nucleotides are TGTGCCAGCAGCTTGGCCGCGCGGGACTACGAGCAGTACTTC.

The chain links TRBV4-3 to TRBJ2-7; D is unresolved. V was shortened by 1 base and J by 3 bases, with 10 bases between the two germline ends. The CDR3 runs 14 residues. The germline V gene has CDR1 LGHNA and CDR2 YSLEER. CDR3 coding DNA: TGCGCCAGCAGCCAAGCAATTGAGATCTACGAGCAGTACTTC. Translated, it gives CASSQAIEIYEQYF.

This rearrangement joins TRBV19 to TRBJ2-2, with TRBD2 as a possible D gene (6 bases). CDR1 is LNHDA, CDR2 SQIVND, per germline (reference sequence). Trimming took off 8 bases at V and 6 bases at J, with 10 bases between the two ends. CDR3 length: 12 residues. The CDR3 loop reads CASLGDSGELFF. In DNA form, the CDR3 reads TGTGCCAGTTTGGGGGACTCCGGGGAGCTGTTTTTT. Filled out from reference TRBV19 and TRBJ2-2, the complete variable domain reads DGGITQSPKYLFRKEGQNVTLSCEQNLNHDAMYWYRQDPGQGLRLIYYSQIVNDFQKGDIAEGYSVSREKKESFPLTVTSAQKNPTAFYLCASLGDSGELFFGEGSRLTVL.

This sequence joins TRBV13 and TRBJ2-7; D may be TRBD1 (7 bases). In germline, CDR1 is PRHDT, CDR2 FYEKMQ (reference sequence). V shed 7 bases and J shed 4 bases, with 17 bases lying between them. The CDR3 consists of 14 residues. Here the CDR3 reads CASTRQGGAYEQYF. CDR3 DNA sequence: TGTGCCAGCACCCGGCAGGGGGGAGCATACGAGCAGTACTTC.

The V call is TRBV5-1, the J call TRBJ2-1; maybe TRBD2 (6 bases). There are 13 residues in the CDR3. Trimming cost V 0 bases and J 10 bases, with 11 bases left between them. Germline CDR1 and CDR2: SGHRS and YFSETQ. DNA of the CDR3: TGCGCCAGCAGCTTGGCCTCGGCGGGGGAGCAGTTCTTC. Amino acids: CASSLASAGEQFF.

V and J are TRBV10-3 and TRBJ2-1, with 9 bases aligning to TRBD2. Germline V gene data show CDR1 as ENHRY and CDR2 as SYGVKD. CDR3 length: 14 amino acids. J was trimmed by 4 bases and V by 11 bases; bases with no gene match: 9. The CDR3 protein is CALGAGGPYNEQFF. The CDR3 DNA follows: TGTGCCCTAGGGGCGGGAGGGCCTTACAATGAGCAGTTCTTC.

The V and J genes are TRBV5-4 and TRBJ1-6, with 9 bases aligning to TRBD1. J was trimmed by 9 bases and V by 4 bases; bases with no gene match: 11. Germline loops: CDR1 SGHNT, CDR2 YYREEE (reference sequence). This CDR3 contains 16 residues. The CDR3 spells CASSRDPGQGTSPLHF. Written as DNA, the CDR3 is TGTGCCAGCAGCCGCGACCCGGGACAGGGTACTTCACCCCTCCACTTT.

Of note for this clone: Other DNA sequences of this sample code for an identical CDR3. The chain combines TRBV7-9 with TRBJ2-5; D unresolved. The CDR3 has 14 amino acids. V shed 5 bases and J shed 1 base, with 11 bases lying between them. Germline CDR1 is SEHNR and CDR2 is FQNEAQ (reference sequence). In DNA, the CDR3 is TGTGCCAGCAGCCTGAGCGAGATCCAAGAGACCCAGTACTTC. Encoded protein: CASSLSEIQETQYF.

V is TRBV10-2 and J is TRBJ2-1; 11 positions match TRBD2. V lost 4 bases to trimming and J lost 4 bases; unmatched junction nucleotides: 3. The V gene's germline CDR1 is WSHSY and CDR2 SAAADI. The CDR3 has 15 residues. Here the CDR3 DNA reads TGCGCCAGCAGTGGACTAGCGGGAATGTACAATGAGCAGTTCTTC. Residues: CASSGLAGMYNEQFF.

The chain combines TRBV6-1 with TRBJ1-1; D is unclear. The ends were cut back, 0 bases at V and 6 bases at J, with 11 bases in the middle. Looked up from germline, CDR1 is MNHNS and CDR2 is SASEGT. The CDR3 runs to 14 residues. The CDR3 reads CASSEALQSSEAFF. CDR3 coding DNA: TGTGCCAGCAGTGAAGCGCTACAGTCCTCTGAAGCTTTCTTT.

V usage is TRBV5-4 and J usage is TRBJ1-1, with D possibly matching TRBD1 (6 bases). The CDR3 runs 17 residues. Per the germline V gene, CDR1 is SGHNT and CDR2 is YYREEE (reference sequence). Trimming took 3 bases from V and 0 from J, leaving 18 bases between them. CDR3 protein: CASSSPGRGSVNTEAFF. CDR3 DNA: TGTGCCAGCAGCTCGCCCGGCAGGGGTTCGGTGAACACTGAAGCTTTCTTT. Combining the CDR3 with reference TRBV5-4 and TRBJ1-1 gives the whole variable domain ETGVTQSPTHLIKTRGQQVTLRCSSQSGHNTVSWYQQALGQGPQFIFQYYREEENGRGNFPPRFSGLQFPNYSSELNVNALELDDSALYLCASSSPGRGSVNTEAFFGQGTRLTVV.

With respect to this clone: Additional DNA sequences in this sample encode the identical CDR3. The chain is built from TRBV5-1 and TRBJ2-5; 15 bases agree with TRBD2. Trimming at V came to 3 bases and at J to 2 bases, leaving 2 bases not matched to a gene. Per germline, CDR1 SGHRS and CDR2 YFSETQ. This CDR3 is 16 amino acids long. For the CDR3, the DNA is TGCGCCAGCAGCTCTGGACTAGCGGGAGGGCAAGAGACCCAGTACTTC. It encodes CASSSGLAGGQETQYF.

The V gene is TRBV7-9, the J gene TRBJ1-4; D is ambiguous. The ends were cut back, 2 bases at V and 3 bases at J, with 13 bases in the middle. CDR3 size: 16 residues. The germline gives CDR1 SEHNR, CDR2 FQNEAQ (reference sequence). For the CDR3, the DNA is TGTGCCAGCAGCTTATCACCTTCCGATCCTAATGAAAAACTGTTTTTT. It codes for CASSLSPSDPNEKLFF.

A single count supports this clone. Other DNA sequences in this specimen translate into the identical CDR3. The chain employs TRBV7-9 and TRBJ2-1; D call uncertain. This CDR3 is 13 amino acids long. CDR1 SEHNR and CDR2 FQNEAQ come from the germline V gene (reference sequence). The V end lost 0 bases, the J end lost 7 bases, and 7 bases lay between the germline ends. The CDR3 loop is CASSLAGGNEQFF. In DNA, the CDR3 is TGTGCCAGCAGCTTAGCTGGTGGGAATGAGCAGTTCTTC.

The chain is built from TRBV19 and TRBJ2-7; 10 bases are shared with TRBD2. Germline V lookup: CDR1 LNHDA, CDR2 SQIVND (reference sequence). V shed 3 bases, J shed 2 bases, and the junction held 16 bases outside the gene matches. This CDR3 region has 19 residues. CDR3 sequence: CASSMGSRAGGPRTYEQYF. DNA of the CDR3: TGTGCCAGTAGTATGGGGTCGCGAGCGGGAGGGCCTAGGACCTACGAGCAGTACTTC.

J is TRBJ1-5 and V is TRBV2; 7 bases align to TRBD1. The germline V gene encodes CDR1 SNHLY and CDR2 FYNNEI. Trimming took 6 bases from V and 9 from J; bases not matched to a gene: 5. This CDR3 is built from 12 residues. CDR3 in DNA: TGTGCCAGCAGCACACAGGGGAGGCCCCAGCATTTT. Amino acid sequence: CASSTQGRPQHF.

The chain has TRBV15 and TRBJ1-4; D is perhaps TRBD1 (6 bases). Germline V CDR1 and CDR2: LNHNV, YYDKDF (reference sequence). V was cut by 5 bases and J by 8 bases, with 21 bases left in between. The CDR3 is 16 residues long. As DNA, the CDR3 is TGTGCCACCAGCGCGCCGCGGGGGGACACCCGAGAAAAACTGTTTTTT. This gives the protein CATSAPRGDTREKLFF.

As to this clone: Other DNA sequences in this sample translate to the same CDR3. The chain uses TRBV29-1 and TRBJ2-5; D is unclear. The CDR3 sequence is 11 residues long. Germline CDR1 reads SQVTM; CDR2 reads ANQGSEA. Trimming removed 6 bases from V and 4 bases from J, with 9 bases in between. CDR3 protein: CSVAIGETQYF. CDR3 DNA: TGCAGCGTAGCGATCGGAGAGACCCAGTACTTC.

The chain employs TRBV27 and TRBJ1-4; a possible D gene is TRBD1 (6 bases). V lost 3 bases and J 3 bases, leaving 14 bases between the germline ends. The germline CDR1 and CDR2 sequences are MNHEY and SMNVEV (reference sequence). This CDR3 region has 16 residues. In DNA form, the CDR3 reads TGTGCCAGCAGTTTGGGGGGGCGGGTTGCTAATGAAAAACTGTTTTTT. This sequence encodes CASSLGGRVANEKLFF.

CDR3: CAWSQTVGLAGGQETQYF. For the CDR3, the DNA is TGTGCCTGGAGTCAAACCGTGGGACTAGCGGGGGGGCAAGAGACCCAGTACTTC. The chain carries TRBV30 and TRBJ2-5; 16 bases match TRBD2. This CDR3 comprises 18 residues. V lost 2 bases and J lost 2; bases outside the gene matches: 8. Germline V gene sequence: CDR1 GTSNPN, CDR2 SVGIG (reference sequence).

Concerning this clone itself: Other DNA sequences in the sample encode the same CDR3. V is TRBV15 and J is TRBJ2-5; D gene unclear. This CDR3 spans 12 amino acids. V lost 0 bases to trimming and J lost 5 bases, with 4 bases between them. Germline CDR1 and CDR2: LNHNV and YYDKDF (reference sequence). The CDR3 nucleotides are TGTGCCACCAGCAGAGATGTGGAGACCCAGTACTTC. It translates to CATSRDVETQYF. Variable domain in full (rest from reference TRBV15 and TRBJ2-5): DAMVIQNPRYQVTQFGKPVTLSCSQTLNHNVMYWYQQKSSQAPKLLFHYYDKDFNNEADTPDNFQSRRPNTSFCFLDIRSPGLGDTAMYLCATSRDVETQYFGPGTRLLVL.

The rearrangement links TRBV4-1 to TRBJ2-7; 13 nucleotides align to TRBD2. V was pared by 6 bases and J by 6 bases, with 11 bases of the junction left unmatched. The CDR3 consists of 16 residues. Germline assignment: CDR1 MGHRA and CDR2 YSYEKL. The CDR3 loop reads CASRPTSGRFFSEQYF. In DNA, the CDR3 is TGCGCCAGCAGACCGACTAGCGGGAGGTTCTTTTCCGAGCAGTACTTC.

This chain uses TRBV10-3 with TRBJ1-1; D is perhaps TRBD1 (6 bases). Germline CDR1 and CDR2: ENHRY and SYGVKD. V was pared by 5 bases and J by 3 bases, with 10 bases between. The CDR3 has 13 amino acids. The CDR3 sequence is CAISYREDTEAFF. The CDR3 coding sequence is TGTGCCATCAGTTACAGGGAAGACACTGAAGCTTTCTTT.

The V gene is TRBV5-4, the J gene TRBJ2-5; D not resolved. Trimming removed 4 bases from V and 5 bases from J, with 9 bases in between. Germline CDR1 and CDR2: SGHNT and YYREEE (reference sequence). The CDR3 loop spans 12 amino acids. Here the CDR3 reads CASSQTTETQYF. CDR3 bases: TGTGCCAGCAGCCAAACCACTGAGACCCAGTACTTC.

The count of this clone is one. The same CDR3 also results from other DNA sequences found in this sample. The chain links TRBV30 to TRBJ2-2; D is ambiguous. The CDR3 has 13 amino acids. Looked up from germline, CDR1 is GTSNPN and CDR2 is SVGIG (reference sequence). V was cut by 0 bases and J by 3 bases, with 5 bases left in between. This chain's CDR3 is CAWSVGDTGELFF. The CDR3 DNA sequence: TGTGCCTGGAGTGTTGGTGACACCGGGGAGCTGTTTTTT.

The CDR3 reads CAWSRFGAGELFF. The CDR3 nucleotides are TGTGCCTGGAGTCGGTTTGGCGCCGGGGAGCTGTTTTTT. The V call is TRBV30, the J call TRBJ2-2; D uncertain. Germline-derived CDR1 and CDR2 are GTSNPN and SVGIG (reference sequence). Deletions cut 2 bases from V and 6 bases from J, with 10 bases between. This CDR3 spans 13 amino acids.